The T cell receptor (beta chain) under discussion was sequenced for a study of T cells expressing NK-cell markers. Study background: Sorted CD3+CD56+NKG2C+, CD3+CD56+NKG2C- and CD3+CD56-NKG2C+ T-cell subsets were beta-chain profiled. Study results and caveats: Of the CD8+ T cell pool in about six donors, roughly 1.0-8% was accounted for by dominant NKG2C+ clonotypes.

CDR3 length: 16 residues. Germline V gene sequence: CDR1 SGHVS, CDR2 FQNEAQ. Template switching by 5'RACE with UMIs generated the TCR beta cDNA. TCRdb reprocessed the 5' RACE reads, keeping one entry per CDR3 protein, no DNA. There are about 550,000 distinct CDR3 sequences in the sample, with around 4% held by the top ten. On this clonotype itself: Its antigen is currently unknown.

The sample was blood T cells: a sorted CD56 or NKG2C T cell subset, CD4+ or CD8+ T cells, or bulk PBMC T cells (not recorded which). The receptor comes from a man younger than 35 in good health. The V and J genes are TRBV7-8 and TRBJ2-7. The CDR3 sequence is CASSLRPEKSSYEQYF.